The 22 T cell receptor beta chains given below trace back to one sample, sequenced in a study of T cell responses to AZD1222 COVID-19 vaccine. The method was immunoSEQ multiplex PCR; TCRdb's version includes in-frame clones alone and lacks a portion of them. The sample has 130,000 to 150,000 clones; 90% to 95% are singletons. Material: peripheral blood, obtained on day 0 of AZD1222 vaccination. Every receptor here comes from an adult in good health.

The CDR3 DNA is TGTGCCAGCAGCCAAGTAGGACTAGCGTTTAATGAGCAGTTCTTC. Encoded protein: CASSQVGLAFNEQFF. The chain joins TRBV4-2 to TRBJ2-1; 9 bases match TRBD2. Trimming at V came to 1 base and at J to 7 bases, leaving 5 bases not matched to a gene. The germline V gene has CDR1 LGHNA and CDR2 YNFKEQ. There are 15 residues in the CDR3.

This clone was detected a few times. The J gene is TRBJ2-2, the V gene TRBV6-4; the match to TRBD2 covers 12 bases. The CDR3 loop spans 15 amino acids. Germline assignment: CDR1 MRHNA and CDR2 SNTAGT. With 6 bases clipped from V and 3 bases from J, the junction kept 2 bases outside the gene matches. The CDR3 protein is CASSRLAGDTGELFF. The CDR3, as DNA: TGTGCCAGCAGCCGACTAGCGGGAGACACCGGGGAGCTGTTTTTT.

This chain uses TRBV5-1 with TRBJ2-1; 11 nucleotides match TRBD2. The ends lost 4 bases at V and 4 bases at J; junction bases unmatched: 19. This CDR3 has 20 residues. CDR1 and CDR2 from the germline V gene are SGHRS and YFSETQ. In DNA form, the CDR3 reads TGCGCCAGCAGCCCCCACGCGGCGATAGCGGGAGGGCTTCCTTACAATGAGCAGTTCTTC. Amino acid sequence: CASSPHAAIAGGLPYNEQFF. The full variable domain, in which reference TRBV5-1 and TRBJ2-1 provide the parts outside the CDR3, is KAGVTQTPRYLIKTRGQQVTLSCSPISGHRSVSWYQQTPGQGLQFLFEYFSETQRNKGNFPGRFSGRQFSNSRSEMNVSTLELGDSALYLCASSPHAAIAGGLPYNEQFFGPGTRLTVL.

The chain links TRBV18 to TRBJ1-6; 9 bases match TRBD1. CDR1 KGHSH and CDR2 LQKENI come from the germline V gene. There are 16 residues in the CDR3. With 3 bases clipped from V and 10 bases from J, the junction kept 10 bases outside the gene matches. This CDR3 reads CASSPVFRDRESPLHF. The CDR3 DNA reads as TGTGCCAGCTCACCGGTATTCCGGGACAGGGAGTCACCCCTCCACTTT.

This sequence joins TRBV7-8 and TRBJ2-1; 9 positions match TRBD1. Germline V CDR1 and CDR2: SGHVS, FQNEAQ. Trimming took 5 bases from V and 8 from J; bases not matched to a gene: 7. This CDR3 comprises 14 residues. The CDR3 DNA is TGTGCCAGCAGCCCGATGACAGGGGGGGATGAGCAGTTCTTC. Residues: CASSPMTGGDEQFF.

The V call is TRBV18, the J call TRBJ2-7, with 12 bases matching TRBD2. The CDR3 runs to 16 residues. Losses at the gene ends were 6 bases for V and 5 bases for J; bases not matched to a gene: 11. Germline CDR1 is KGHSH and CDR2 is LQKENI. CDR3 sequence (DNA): TGTGCCAGCTCCCCTAGTACTAGCGGGAGGAGGGACGAGCAGTACTTC. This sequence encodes CASSPSTSGRRDEQYF.

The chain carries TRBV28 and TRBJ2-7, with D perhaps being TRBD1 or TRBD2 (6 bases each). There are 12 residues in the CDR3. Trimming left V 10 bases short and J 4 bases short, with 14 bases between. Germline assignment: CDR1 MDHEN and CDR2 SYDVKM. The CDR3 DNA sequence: TGTGCCACCAAGGGGGGAACTTACGAGCAGTACTTC. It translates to CATKGGTYEQYF. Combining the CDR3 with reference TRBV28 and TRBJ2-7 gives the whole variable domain DVKVTQSSRYLVKRTGEKVFLECVQDMDHENMFWYRQDPGLGLRLIYFSYDVKMKEKGDIPEGYSVSREKKERFSLILESASTNQTSMYLCATKGGTYEQYFGPGTRLTVT.

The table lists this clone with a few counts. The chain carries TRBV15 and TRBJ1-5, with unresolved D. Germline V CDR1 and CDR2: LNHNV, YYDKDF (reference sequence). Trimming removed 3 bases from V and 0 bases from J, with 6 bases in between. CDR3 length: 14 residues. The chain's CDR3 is CATSRGGSNQPQHF. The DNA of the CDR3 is TGTGCCACCAGCAGGGGAGGTAGCAATCAGCCCCAGCATTTT.

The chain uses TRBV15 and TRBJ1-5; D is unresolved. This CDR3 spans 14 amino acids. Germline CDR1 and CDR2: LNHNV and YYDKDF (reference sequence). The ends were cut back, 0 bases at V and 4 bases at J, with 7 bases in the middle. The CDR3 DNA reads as TGTGCCACCAGCAGAGATGGCAGGAATCAGCCCCAGCATTTT. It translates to CATSRDGRNQPQHF.

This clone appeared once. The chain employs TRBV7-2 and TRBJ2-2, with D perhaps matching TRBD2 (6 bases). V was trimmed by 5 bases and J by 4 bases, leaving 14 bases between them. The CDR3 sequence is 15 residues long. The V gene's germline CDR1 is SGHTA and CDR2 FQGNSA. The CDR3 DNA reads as TGTGCCAGCAGCCGGGACTGGAAGGGCACCGGGGAGCTGTTTTTT. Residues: CASSRDWKGTGELFF. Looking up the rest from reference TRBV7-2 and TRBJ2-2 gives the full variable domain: GAGVSQSPSNKVTEKGKDVELRCDPISGHTALYWYRQSLGQGLEFLIYFQGNSAPDKSGLPSDRFSAERTGGSVSTLTIQRTQQEDSAVYLCASSRDWKGTGELFFGEGSRLTVL.

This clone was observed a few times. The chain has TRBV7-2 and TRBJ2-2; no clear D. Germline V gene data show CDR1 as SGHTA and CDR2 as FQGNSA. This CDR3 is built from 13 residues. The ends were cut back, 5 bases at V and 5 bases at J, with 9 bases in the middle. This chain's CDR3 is CASSRKQTGELFF. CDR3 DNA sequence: TGTGCCAGCAGCCGAAAACAAACCGGGGAGCTGTTTTTT.

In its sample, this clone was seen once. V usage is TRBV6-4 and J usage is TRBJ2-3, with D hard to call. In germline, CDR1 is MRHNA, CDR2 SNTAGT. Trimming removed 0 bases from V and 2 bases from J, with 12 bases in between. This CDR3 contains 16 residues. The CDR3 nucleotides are TGTGCCAGCAGTGACTCGGGTAGCCGGGTCACAGATACGCAGTATTTT. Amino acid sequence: CASSDSGSRVTDTQYF.

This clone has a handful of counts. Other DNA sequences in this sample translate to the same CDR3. In DNA form, the CDR3 reads TGTGCCAGCAGCCAAAGCTCCTACGAGCAGTACTTC. Translating gives CASSQSSYEQYF. The V call is TRBV3-1 (or the pseudogene TRBV3-2), the J call TRBJ2-7, with D unclear. The V and J ends lost 2 bases and 0 bases respectively, with 2 bases between them. The length of the CDR3 is 12 residues. Germline V gene sequence: CDR1 LGHDT, CDR2 YNNKEL (reference sequence).

The CDR3 nucleotides are TGTGCCAGCAGTAGGACCAGAAACGAGCAGTACTTC. Translation: CASSRTRNEQYF. The J gene is TRBJ2-7, the V gene TRBV12-3 or TRBV12-4; D call uncertain. Trimming shortened V by 5 bases and J by 5 bases, and 10 bases separated the two germline ends. There are 12 residues in the CDR3.

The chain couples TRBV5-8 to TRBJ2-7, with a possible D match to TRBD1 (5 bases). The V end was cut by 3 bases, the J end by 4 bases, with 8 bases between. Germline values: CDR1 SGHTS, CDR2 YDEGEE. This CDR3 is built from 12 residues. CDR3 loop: CASSSTVYEQYF. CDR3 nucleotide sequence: TGTGCCAGCAGCTCGACAGTTTACGAGCAGTACTTC.

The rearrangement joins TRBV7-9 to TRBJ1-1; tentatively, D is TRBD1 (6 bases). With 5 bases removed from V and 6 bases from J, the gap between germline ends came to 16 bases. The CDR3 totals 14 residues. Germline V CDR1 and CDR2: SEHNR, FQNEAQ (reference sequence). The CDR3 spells CASSDPRGGAEAFF. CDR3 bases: TGTGCCAGCAGCGACCCGAGGGGGGGGGCTGAAGCTTTCTTT.

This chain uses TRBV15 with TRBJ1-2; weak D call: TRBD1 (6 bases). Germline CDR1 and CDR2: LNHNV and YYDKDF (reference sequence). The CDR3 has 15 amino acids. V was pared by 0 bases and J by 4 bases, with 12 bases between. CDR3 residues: CATSRDTGGGYGYTF. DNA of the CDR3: TGTGCCACCAGCAGAGATACTGGGGGCGGCTATGGCTACACCTTC.

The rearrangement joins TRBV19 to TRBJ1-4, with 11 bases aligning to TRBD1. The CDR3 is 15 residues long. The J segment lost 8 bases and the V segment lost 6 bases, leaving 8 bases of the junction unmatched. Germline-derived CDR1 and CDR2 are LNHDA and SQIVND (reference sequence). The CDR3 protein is CASRTSGTGGEKLFF. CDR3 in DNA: TGTGCCAGTAGAACCTCCGGGACAGGGGGGGAAAAACTGTTTTTT.

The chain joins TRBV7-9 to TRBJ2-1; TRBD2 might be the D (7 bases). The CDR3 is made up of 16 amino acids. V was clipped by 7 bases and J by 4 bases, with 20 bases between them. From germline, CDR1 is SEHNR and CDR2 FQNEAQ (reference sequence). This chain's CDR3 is CASTVGGARSYNEQFF. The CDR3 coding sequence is TGTGCCAGCACGGTGGGGGGGGCAAGGAGTTACAATGAGCAGTTCTTC.

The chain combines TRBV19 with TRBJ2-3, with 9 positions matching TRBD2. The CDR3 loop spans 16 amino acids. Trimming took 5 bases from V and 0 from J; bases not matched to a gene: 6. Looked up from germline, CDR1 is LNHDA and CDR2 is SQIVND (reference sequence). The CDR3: CASSPTSGSSTDTQYF. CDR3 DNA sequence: TGTGCCAGTAGTCCGACTAGCGGATCTAGCACAGATACGCAGTATTTT.

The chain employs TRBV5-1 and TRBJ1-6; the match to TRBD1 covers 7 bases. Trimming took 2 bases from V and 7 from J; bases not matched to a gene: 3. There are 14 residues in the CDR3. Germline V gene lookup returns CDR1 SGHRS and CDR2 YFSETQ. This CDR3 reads CASSLTGENSPLHF. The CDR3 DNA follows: TGCGCCAGCAGCTTAACAGGGGAGAATTCACCCCTCCACTTT. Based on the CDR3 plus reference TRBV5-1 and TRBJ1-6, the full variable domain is KAGVTQTPRYLIKTRGQQVTLSCSPISGHRSVSWYQQTPGQGLQFLFEYFSETQRNKGNFPGRFSGRQFSNSRSEMNVSTLELGDSALYLCASSLTGENSPLHFGNGTRLTVT.

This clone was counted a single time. CDR3: CASSLVNEQYF. The DNA of the CDR3 is TGTGCCAGCAGCTTAGTCAACGAGCAGTACTTC. This chain joins TRBV11-2 and TRBJ2-7, with D hard to call. Trimming took off 1 base at V and 5 bases at J, with 3 bases between the two ends. CDR1 is SGHAT, CDR2 FQNNGV, per germline. The CDR3 contains 11 residues.